A selection of T cell receptor beta chains follows, all from one sample in a study of blood T cell repertoires in COVID-19. Here immunoSEQ multiplex PCR was the method, and the copy in TCRdb shows in-frame clones only, minus some. The data show about 220,000 clones, 80% seen once. The sequenced material came from peripheral blood. The receptors here all came from a human donor in a cohort sampled during active COVID-19. The CDR3 runs from the conserved cysteine through the conserved F or W. A D gene is named only where the DNA matches it firmly. Size is stated for part of the rows, as once, few or many counts, or as a class when the clone is expanded.

v_gene	j_gene	abundance	d_gene	CDR3nt	CDR3aa
TRBV5-4	TRBJ1-4	NA	NA	TGTGCCAGCAGTACCGGGGCTAATGAAAAACTGTTTTTT	CASSTGANEKLFF
TRBV24-1	TRBJ2-7	NA	NA	TGTGCCACCAGTGACACGGGTCTCTACGAGCAGTACTTC	CATSDTGLYEQYF
TRBV30	TRBJ2-7	NA	NA	TGTGCCTGGAACCTACAGGGTGGCGAGCAGTACTTC	CAWNLQGGEQYF
TRBV29-1	TRBJ1-2	NA	TRBD1	TGCAGCGTGACTGTCCGGGACAGTGCTAACTATGGCTACACCTTC	CSVTVRDSANYGYTF
TRBV11-1	TRBJ1-4	NA	NA	TGTGCCAGCAGCCCGACCAGGACAGCAACTAATGAAAAACTGTTTTTT	CASSPTRTATNEKLFF
TRBV6-2/TRBV6-3	TRBJ2-2	NA	NA	TGTGCCAGCAGTCTTCTCGCGAACACCGGGGAGCTGTTTTTT	CASSLLANTGELFF
TRBV5-1	TRBJ2-7	NA	NA	TGCGCCAGCAGCGGAAAAGAGGCGAGCGAGCAGTACTTC	CASSGKEASEQYF
TRBV5-1	TRBJ1-2	few	TRBD1	TGCGCCAGCAGCACGGGACAGAACTATGGCTACACCTTC	CASSTGQNYGYTF
TRBV7-3	TRBJ2-7	NA	TRBD1	TGTGCCAGCAGCTTAACAGGGACAGGGGGGTTCGAGCAGTACTTC	CASSLTGTGGFEQYF
TRBV28	TRBJ2-7	NA	NA	TGTGCCAGCAGTTTCCAGCGACAGTACTCCTACGAGCAGTACTTC	CASSFQRQYSYEQYF
TRBV5-5	TRBJ1-1	NA	TRBD1	TGTGCCAGCAGCTTCGAGGGGGCGGGCACTGAAGCTTTCTTT	CASSFEGAGTEAFF
TRBV20-1	TRBJ2-7	NA	TRBD2	TGCAGTGCTACTAGCGGCCACGAGCAGTACTTC	CSATSGHEQYF
TRBV9	TRBJ2-6	NA	NA	TGTGCCAGCAGCGTAGATCCGACCGGGACATCTGGGGCCAACGTCCTGACTTTC	CASSVDPTGTSGANVLTF
TRBV7-2	TRBJ2-1	NA	TRBD2	TGTGCCAGCAGCTTAATAGCGGGAACCTACAATGAGCAGTTCTTC	CASSLIAGTYNEQFF
TRBV11-2	TRBJ2-7	NA	NA	TGTGCCAGCAGCTTAGCTTCGGGGTCACTCTACGAGCAGTACTTC	CASSLASGSLYEQYF
TRBV7-6	TRBJ2-1	NA	TRBD1	TGTGCCAGCAGCTTAGCGGGACAGGGCTACAATGAGCAGTTCTTC	CASSLAGQGYNEQFF
TRBV9	TRBJ2-3	once	TRBD2	TGTGCCAGCACCCCCGACGGGAGGCTAACAGATACGCAGTATTTT	CASTPDGRLTDTQYF
TRBV27	TRBJ1-4	NA	TRBD1	TGTGCCAGCACATCACAGGGGACTTGGGAAAAACTGTTTTTT	CASTSQGTWEKLFF
TRBV4-3	TRBJ2-7	NA	NA	TGCGCCAGCAGCTCTGGACTCAGCTATTCCTACGAGCAGTACTTC	CASSSGLSYSYEQYF
TRBV6-2/TRBV6-3	TRBJ1-1	NA	NA	TGTGCCAGCAGTTACAGGGGCTTCGGCACTGAAGCTTTCTTT	CASSYRGFGTEAFF
TRBV5-1	TRBJ1-1	NA	NA	TGCGCCAGCAGCTTGGTTGTTGGGGGCTCTGAAGCTTTCTTT	CASSLVVGGSEAFF
TRBV24-1	TRBJ2-1	once	NA	TGTGCCACCAGTGATCGGACAGCCCGGACCCAGTTCTACAATGAGCAGTTCTTC	CATSDRTARTQFYNEQFF
TRBV19	TRBJ1-1	NA	NA	TGTGCCAGTAGTATTGGGACTGTCTCCACTGAAGCTTTCTTT	CASSIGTVSTEAFF
TRBV28	TRBJ1-5	NA	NA	TGTGCCAGCAGTCTAAATCAGCCCCAGCATTTT	CASSLNQPQHF
TRBV27	TRBJ1-1	once	TRBD1	TGTGCCAGCAGTTTATGGACAGGCGTGAACACTGAAGCTTTCTTT	CASSLWTGVNTEAFF
TRBV7-9	TRBJ1-1	NA	TRBD1	TGTGCCAGCAGCGCGACAGGGGCGAGCACTGAAGCTTTCTTT	CASSATGASTEAFF
TRBV30	TRBJ1-3	NA	NA	TGTGCCTGGAGTGCCTTCAGGGCTCGGGGAAACACCATATATTTT	CAWSAFRARGNTIYF
TRBV4-3	TRBJ2-5	NA	NA	TGCGCCAGCAGCCAAGACCCCCCTTTAGCGGCACAAGAGACCCAGTACTTC	CASSQDPPLAAQETQYF
TRBV9	TRBJ1-2	NA	NA	TGTGCCAGCAGCGTAGCTGGAGACTATGGCTACACCTTC	CASSVAGDYGYTF
TRBV9	TRBJ2-5	NA	TRBD1	TGTGCCAGCAGCGTAGGAACAGGGGGCCAAGAGACCCAGTACTTC	CASSVGTGGQETQYF
TRBV28	TRBJ2-5	NA	TRBD2	TGTGCCAGCAGTATCGGGGGGAGAGAGACCCAGTACTTC	CASSIGGRETQYF
TRBV27	TRBJ1-4	NA	NA	TGTGCCAGCAGGGGCAACCATAATGAAAAACTGTTTTTT	CASRGNHNEKLFF
TRBV9	TRBJ2-5	NA	TRBD1	TGTGCCAGCAGCACCCGACCCTCGGGACAGGGTTTTCAAGAGACCCAGTACTTC	CASSTRPSGQGFQETQYF
TRBV6-5	TRBJ1-2	NA	NA	TGTGCCAGCAGAACCGGGACAAAATATGGCTACACCTTC	CASRTGTKYGYTF
TRBV5-1	TRBJ1-4	NA	TRBD1	TGCGCCAGCAGCTGGGGGACAGGGCAGGTGCGCCTGTTTTTT	CASSWGTGQVRLFF
TRBV7-8	TRBJ1-2	NA	NA	TGTGCCAGCAGCTTATATGACTATGGCTACACCTTC	CASSLYDYGYTF
TRBV5-4	TRBJ2-1	NA	NA	TGTGCCAGCAGCTTTCCTTCTACCTACAATGAGCAGTTCTTC	CASSFPSTYNEQFF
TRBV28	TRBJ2-7	NA	TRBD1	TGTGCCAGCAGTCCACTCGGGACAGGGGTTGCCTACGAGCAGTACTTC	CASSPLGTGVAYEQYF
TRBV5-1	TRBJ2-3	NA	NA	TGCGCCAGCAGCCCCGGTAGTAGTGCAGATACGCAGTATTTT	CASSPGSSADTQYF
TRBV2	TRBJ2-7	few	NA	TGTGCCAGCAGTGTGTTCCTAGCGAACTCCTACGAGCAGTACTTC	CASSVFLANSYEQYF
TRBV7-2	TRBJ2-7	NA	NA	TGTGCCAGCAGCTTACCGGGTAACGAGCAGTACTTC	CASSLPGNEQYF
TRBV30	TRBJ2-1	few	NA	TGTGCCTGGAGATCATCTAGCGCCTACAATGAGCAGTTCTTC	CAWRSSSAYNEQFF
TRBV11-2	TRBJ1-1	NA	NA	TGTGCCAGCAGCTCCCGACAGAACACTGAAGCTTTCTTT	CASSSRQNTEAFF
TRBV18	TRBJ1-1	NA	NA	TGTGCCAGCTCAGGCGGCAGGGGCACTGAAGCTTTCTTT	CASSGGRGTEAFF
TRBV7-2	TRBJ2-7	NA	NA	TGTGCCAGCAGCTTATTTGGGACTGTTTACGAGCAGTACTTC	CASSLFGTVYEQYF
TRBV5-1	TRBJ2-1	NA	TRBD2	TGCGCCAGCAGCCCCGGGACTAGCGGGGCCCCCTACAATGAGCAGTTCTTC	CASSPGTSGAPYNEQFF
TRBV28	TRBJ2-7	NA	TRBD2	TGTGCCAGCCGCTTAGCGGGAGGATTTCACGAGCAGTACTTC	CASRLAGGFHEQYF
TRBV2	TRBJ2-7	NA	TRBD2	TGTGCCAGCAGAATATCTAGCGGGAGAACTTTATACGAGCAGTACTTC	CASRISSGRTLYEQYF
TRBV18	TRBJ1-2	NA	NA	TGTGCCAGCTCACCCAAGGACAGCCTCGGCTACACCTTC	CASSPKDSLGYTF
TRBV10-3	TRBJ1-5	NA	NA	TGTGCCATCAGTAAGACAGACAATCAGCCCCAGCATTTT	CAISKTDNQPQHF